The clone carrying this T cell receptor (beta chain) was observed once. This sample stems from a study of control samples from healthy donors and cancer patients. The protocol was immunoSEQ multiplex PCR, while the TCRdb copy is restricted to in-frame clones and leaves out a portion. Among over 150,000 clones listed, about 90% were seen once. The sample comprised blood. The sequence was obtained from a woman aged 45 to 65 in good health.

Here the CDR3 reads CASSQDQEQYF. The CDR3 nucleotides read TGTGCCAGCAGCCAAGACCAAGAGCAGTACTTC. The V gene is TRBV3-1 (or the pseudogene TRBV3-2), the J gene TRBJ2-7, with D unclear. This CDR3 region has 11 residues. CDR1 is LGHDT and CDR2 is YNNKEL in the germline V gene (reference sequence). V gave up 0 bases and J gave up 7 bases, with 4 bases separating them.